The clone carrying this TCR beta chain has just a few counts. The antigen remains undetermined. These data are taken from a study of vaccination and CD4 T cells after COVID-19. About the study: Cells were stimulated with overlapping spike peptide pools from SARS-CoV-2, HCoV-NL63, HCoV-OC43 and HCoV-229E. The authors gave control cultures a CEFX pool, an HIV-1 Nef pool, or no peptide.

Noted treatment: roughly nine-day PBMC culture with coronavirus spike peptide pools or control peptides (ViraFEST assay). Medium was half-exchanged with fresh IL-2 medium on days 3 and 7. This CDR3 spans 13 amino acids. Germline CDR1 is SEHNR and CDR2 is FQNEAQ (reference sequence). V shed 5 bases, J shed 7 bases, and the junction held 4 bases outside the gene matches. Sequencing of the DNA from cultured CD4+ T cells was carried out with the Oncomine TCR Beta short-read assay. TCRdb reprocessed the PCR reads with MiXCR, giving one entry per CDR3 protein. The repertoire includes 10,000 or so distinct CDR3 sequences, approximately 55% of them detected once, and roughly a third sits in the top ten.

The rearrangement joins TRBV7-9 to TRBJ1-2; 10 bases map to TRBD1. The receptor was derived from a human donor who had recovered from COVID-19. Sequenced input: CD4+ T cells from blood, cultured in vitro. Written as DNA, the CDR3 is TGTGCCAGCAGCCGGGACAGGGGAGGTGGCTACACCTTC. This encodes CASSRDRGGGYTF.